Below are 16 T cell receptor beta chains sequenced from a single sample in a study of breast tumors, draining lymph nodes, adjacent tissues. TCRdb recomputed calls from the multiplex PCR reads with MiXCR, one row per CDR3 protein. The data hold more than 50,000 distinct CDR3 sequences, with less than 75% observed a single time. Sample: breast tumor tissue. The source of these receptors is a female donor with breast cancer. Some clones in this sample may be carry-over from other donors' samples.

The chain has TRBV30 and TRBJ2-3; 14 bases are a match to TRBD2. In germline, CDR1 is GTSNPN, CDR2 SVGIG (reference sequence). Trimming at V came to 2 bases and at J to 0 bases, leaving 13 bases not matched to a gene. The CDR3 has 20 residues. CDR3 region: CAWSPWGLAGAGRSTDTQYF. The CDR3 DNA follows: TGTGCCTGGAGTCCCTGGGGACTAGCGGGAGCGGGTCGGAGCACAGATACGCAGTATTTT.

The gene calls are TRBV7-9 and TRBJ1-1; the D is unclear. CDR1 SEHNR and CDR2 FQNEAQ come from the germline V gene (reference sequence). Trimming left V 1 base short and J 8 bases short, with 5 bases between. The CDR3 length is 11 residues. The CDR3: CASSLGHEAFF. CDR3 coding DNA: TGTGCCAGCAGCTTAGGACACGAAGCTTTCTTT.

The chain is built from TRBV7-2 and TRBJ2-3, with D possibly matching TRBD1 (5 bases). Germline assignment: CDR1 SGHTA and CDR2 FQGNSA. CDR3 size: 11 residues. V gave up 4 bases and J gave up 14 bases, with 13 bases separating them. The CDR3 here is CASSSYHGAYF. The CDR3, as DNA: TGTGCCAGCAGCTCATACCATGGGGCGTATTTT.

In regard to this clonotype: The CDR3 does not close with the conserved phenylalanine or tryptophan, likely indicating a read error. Because the CDR3's place on the DNA is in doubt, the DNA is left out and the CDR3 is given as listed by TCRdb. J is TRBJ1-2 and V is TRBV7-2; the listed D gene, TRBD1, was not tested against the DNA. The CDR3 is 15 residues long, ends included. Per germline, CDR1 SGHTA and CDR2 FQGNSA. Here the CDR3 reads CASSFGDRGFYGCTL.

Only one count was recorded for this clonotype. This chain joins TRBV7-2 and TRBJ2-5; possibly TRBD1 or TRBD2 for D (5 bases each). This CDR3 comprises 15 residues. Germline CDR1 is SGHTA and CDR2 is FQGNSA. V was pared by 6 bases and J by 5 bases, with 19 bases between. Written as DNA, the CDR3 is TGTGCCAGCAGTCATTATGAGGGGACCATCGAGACCCAGTACTTC. Amino acids: CASSHYEGTIETQYF.

This chain joins TRBV2 and TRBJ1-5; D is possibly TRBD1 (6 bases). CDR3 length: 15 amino acids. Germline V CDR1 and CDR2: SNHLY, FYNNEI. V was trimmed by 2 bases and J by 7 bases, leaving 15 bases between them. CDR3 protein: CASSEWDTRLQPQHF. As DNA, the CDR3 is TGTGCCAGCAGTGAATGGGACACTAGACTACAGCCCCAGCATTTT.

The chain carries TRBV6-6 and TRBJ2-1, with TRBD2 as a possible D gene (5 bases). V dropped 6 bases and J dropped 9 bases, with 9 bases sitting between them. The CDR3 contains 11 residues. Germline-derived CDR1 and CDR2 are MNHNY and SVGAGI (reference sequence). The CDR3 nucleotides are TGTGCCAGCAGACTAGGAGCTGAGCAGTTCTTC. This translates into CASRLGAEQFF.

This rearrangement joins TRBV2 to TRBJ2-7, with 7 bases fitting TRBD1. Germline CDR1 reads SNHLY; CDR2 reads FYNNEI. The CDR3 has 12 residues. Germline trimming cut 9 bases from V and 5 bases from J; bases unmatched to any gene: 7. The DNA for the CDR3 is TGTGCCAGTACGACAGGGAACCACGAGCAGTACTTC. This sequence encodes CASTTGNHEQYF.

This sequence joins TRBV9 and TRBJ1-4; 7 bases fit TRBD1. This CDR3 is 15 amino acids long. V lost 0 bases, J lost 4 bases, and 3 bases stayed unmatched. Germline CDR1 reads SGDLS; CDR2 reads YYNGEE. Written as DNA, the CDR3 is TGTGCCAGCAGCGTAGAGGGACAGAGTAATGAAAAACTGTTTTTT. It encodes CASSVEGQSNEKLFF. Combining the CDR3 with reference TRBV9 and TRBJ1-4 gives the whole variable domain DSGVTQTPKHLITATGQRVTLRCSPRSGDLSVYWYQQSLDQGLQFLIQYYNGEERAKGNILERFSAQQFPDLHSELNLSSLELGDSALYFCASSVEGQSNEKLFFGSGTQLSVL.

V usage is TRBV3-1 and J usage is TRBJ1-5; no definite D call. Germline-derived CDR1 and CDR2 are LGHDT and YNNKEL (reference sequence). The CDR3 consists of 12 residues. Trimming shortened V by 4 bases and J by 7 bases, and 8 bases separated the two germline ends. CDR3 in amino acids: CASSRGRQPQHF. The CDR3 DNA follows: TGTGCCAGCAGCCGGGGTCGCCAGCCCCAGCATTTT.

This chain links TRBV10-3 with TRBJ1-2; 8 bases map to TRBD1. There are 12 residues in the CDR3. V shed 2 bases, J shed 8 bases, and the junction held 1 base outside the gene matches. Germline V gene lookup returns CDR1 ENHRY and CDR2 SYGVKD. CDR3 region: CAISERTGGYTF. The CDR3 nucleotides are TGTGCCATCAGTGAGAGGACAGGGGGCTACACCTTC.

This clonotype was seen repeatedly, ten times or more. This may arise from a read error, as a much more abundant clone is one base away. The rearrangement joins TRBV6-1 to TRBJ2-7, with 7 bases identical to TRBD1. J was trimmed by 3 bases and V by 5 bases; bases with no gene match: 4. Germline V CDR1 and CDR2: MNHNS, SASEGT. This CDR3 has 13 amino acids. CDR3 bases: TGTGCCAGCAGTCACGGGACAGTCTACGAGCAGTACTTC. It encodes CASSHGTVYEQYF.

This clonotype was observed many times. The rearrangement joins TRBV30 to TRBJ1-2; 10 bases are a match to TRBD1. Trimming took 1 base from V and 5 from J; bases not matched to a gene: 4. Germline V CDR1 and CDR2: GTSNPN, SVGIG (reference sequence). CDR3 length: 14 amino acids. The CDR3 reads CAWSAGTGDYGYTF. The CDR3, as DNA: TGTGCCTGGAGTGCTGGGACAGGGGATTATGGCTACACCTTC.

CDR3 amino acids: CASSYIHF. The CDR3 region has the DNA TGTGCCAGCAGTTATATCCACTTT. The chain joins TRBV13 to TRBJ1-6; D unresolved. V dropped 6 bases and J dropped 17 bases, with 5 bases sitting between them. The CDR3 length is 8 residues. CDR1 is PRHDT, CDR2 FYEKMQ, per germline (reference sequence).

This clonotype was observed a single time. V usage is TRBV6-2 or TRBV6-3 and J usage is TRBJ2-3; the D is unclear. Germline V gene data show CDR1 as MNHEY and CDR2 as SVGEGT. There are 12 residues in the CDR3. The V end lost 5 bases, the J end lost 11 bases, and 14 bases lay between the germline ends. CDR3 sequence: CASSPTYNEQYF. The CDR3 coding sequence is TGTGCCAGCAGTCCCACCTACAATGAGCAGTATTTT.

This chain joins TRBV2 and TRBJ2-1, with 10 bases identical to TRBD1. The CDR3 loop spans 15 amino acids. CDR1 and CDR2 from the germline V gene are SNHLY and FYNNEI. With V trimmed by 6 bases and J by 4 bases, 6 bases remained unmatched. The CDR3 sequence: CASRRGQGIYNEQFF. The CDR3 region has the DNA TGTGCCAGCAGGAGGGGACAGGGGATTTACAATGAGCAGTTCTTC.